The 23 T cell receptor beta chains in this list originate from one sample, sequenced in a study of cytomegalovirus exposure and HLA in healthy donors. PCR amplification relied on 60 Vbeta primers (plus 13 Jbeta primers). The repertoire was sequenced with immunoSEQ multiplex PCR; TCRdb's copy has only in-frame clones and lacks some. Here the sample spans approximately 110,000 clones, around 73% being singletons. Material for sequencing was PBMCs. The receptors were gathered from a man aged 35-49 years in good health and CMV-seronegative.

In its sample, this clone was seen once. This chain uses TRBV28 with TRBJ2-5; D is undetermined. V was cut by 3 bases and J by 3 bases, with 5 bases left in between. Germline CDR1 reads MDHEN; CDR2 reads SYDVKM. This CDR3 has 12 residues. This CDR3 reads CASSLIEETQYF. The CDR3 nucleotides read TGTGCCAGCAGTTTGATAGAAGAGACCCAGTACTTC.

The V call is TRBV7-9, the J call TRBJ2-7, with 9 positions matching TRBD1. Germline V gives CDR1 SEHNR, CDR2 FQNEAQ (reference sequence). The length of the CDR3 is 14 residues. The V segment lost 3 bases and the J segment 2 bases; nucleotides outside the gene matches: 2. CDR3 nucleotide sequence: TGTGCCAGCAGCTTGGACAGGGGACCCTACGAGCAGTACTTC. This encodes CASSLDRGPYEQYF.

This clone showed up just a few times. The chain joins TRBV4-3 to TRBJ1-1, with D possibly being TRBD1 (6 bases). Between the trimmed V and J ends, which lost 0 bases and 4 bases, there was a span of 15 bases. CDR3 length: 16 amino acids. Germline V gene data show CDR1 as LGHNA and CDR2 as YSLEER. The DNA for the CDR3 is TGCGCCAGCAGCCAAGATCCTGGGGGCAAAGGCACTGAAGCTTTCTTT. Translation: CASSQDPGGKGTEAFF.

The V and J genes are TRBV2 and TRBJ2-1; TRBD2 is a possible D gene (6 bases). Trimming removed 6 bases at V and 7 bases at J, with 16 bases between. The CDR3 length is 14 residues. Germline V lookup: CDR1 SNHLY, CDR2 FYNNEI. CDR3 loop: CASRMRGRTNEQFF. The CDR3 DNA reads TGTGCCAGCAGGATGCGGGGCCGCACGAATGAGCAGTTCTTC.

This chain uses TRBV10-3 with TRBJ1-5, with 8 bases fitting TRBD1. Trimming took 7 bases from V and 8 from J; bases not matched to a gene: 10. There are 14 residues in the CDR3. Looked up from germline, CDR1 is ENHRY and CDR2 is SYGVKD. CDR3 region: CAIKAGGMGKPQHF. The CDR3 nucleotides read TGTGCCATCAAGGCAGGGGGCATGGGAAAGCCCCAGCATTTT.

CDR3 protein: CASSPFTAGLKTQYF. CDR3 nucleotides: TGTGCCAGCAGTCCCTTTACGGCCGGGTTGAAGACCCAGTACTTC. The chain has TRBV28 and TRBJ2-5, with D uncertain. The ends were cut back, 5 bases at V and 6 bases at J, with 19 bases in the middle. This CDR3 has 15 residues. The germline CDR1 and CDR2 sequences are MDHEN and SYDVKM.

This chain links TRBV12-2 with TRBJ2-5; the table's D call of TRBD1 was not tested on the DNA. TRBV12-2 is reported as a pseudogene. The CDR3 is 19 residues long. CDR3 in amino acids: CASRSIEGARDRYVETQYF. The DNA for the CDR3 is TGTGCAAGTCGCTCCATCGAGGGGGCTCGGGACAGGTACGTAGAGACCCAGTACTTC.

The genes are TRBV6-5 and TRBJ2-3, with D possibly TRBD1 on 7 matching bases. With 5 bases removed from V and 1 base from J, the gap between germline ends came to 13 bases. CDR3 length: 15 amino acids. Germline CDR1 and CDR2: MNHEY and SVGAGI. This CDR3 is CASSPDREGTDTQYF. CDR3 bases: TGTGCCAGCAGTCCAGACAGGGAGGGCACAGATACGCAGTATTTT.

This clone has just one count. The rearrangement links TRBV30 to TRBJ1-5; D gene uncertain. Germline CDR1 is GTSNPN and CDR2 is SVGIG (reference sequence). There are 13 residues in the CDR3. The ends were cut back, 0 bases at V and 7 bases at J, with 10 bases in the middle. The CDR3 coding sequence is TGTGCCTGGAGTGTGTATGCGAAGCAGCCCCAGCATTTT. Its translation is CAWSVYAKQPQHF.

The chain combines TRBV6-5 with TRBJ2-7; 13 nucleotides line up with TRBD2. The CDR3 extends over 15 amino acids. Looked up from germline, CDR1 is MNHEY and CDR2 is SVGAGI. Trimming cost V 5 bases and J 4 bases; bases outside gene matches: 5. For the CDR3, the DNA is TGTGCCAGCAGTACGGGACTAGCGGGGTGGTACGAGCAGTACTTC. It encodes CASSTGLAGWYEQYF.

The sample holds a few counts of this clone. The V and J genes are TRBV19 and TRBJ1-2, with D unclear. The germline CDR1 and CDR2 sequences are LNHDA and SQIVND (reference sequence). The CDR3 extends over 14 amino acids. V was trimmed by 7 bases and J by 6 bases, leaving 18 bases between them. The CDR3 nucleotides are TGTGCCAGTACCGGGGTCGGTCAAACTGATGGCTACACCTTC. It specifies CASTGVGQTDGYTF.

The chain joins TRBV11-2 to TRBJ2-7, with a possible D match to TRBD1 (5 bases). Deletions cut 4 bases from V and 10 bases from J, with 14 bases between. This CDR3 region has 12 residues. Germline V gene lookup returns CDR1 SGHAT and CDR2 FQNNGV. The CDR3 DNA sequence: TGTGCCAGCAGCTCAGGCCCTAGGGGACAGTACTTC. Protein sequence: CASSSGPRGQYF.

The chain couples TRBV5-1 to TRBJ2-1; D might be TRBD1 (5 bases). Germline CDR1 reads SGHRS; CDR2 reads YFSETQ. The CDR3 has 16 amino acids. Trimming removed 0 bases from V and 8 bases from J, with 18 bases in between. CDR3 sequence (DNA): TGCGCCAGCAGCTTGGTGGGGCAGAAACCCACCCATGAGCAGTTCTTC. The encoded protein is CASSLVGQKPTHEQFF.

The chain is built from TRBV29-1 and TRBJ1-2; possible D gene TRBD1, 6 bases. CDR3 length: 12 residues. Trimming pared 7 bases from V and 4 bases from J, leaving 13 bases between. The germline CDR1 and CDR2 sequences are SQVTM and ANQGSEA. The CDR3 here is CSGLTGPYGYTF. DNA for the CDR3: TGCAGCGGACTTACAGGGCCCTATGGCTACACCTTC. The variable domain in full, completed from reference TRBV29-1 and TRBJ1-2, reads SAVISQKPSRDICQRGTSLTIQCQVDSQVTMMFWYRQQPGQSLTLIATANQGSEATYESGFVIDKFPISRPNLTFSTLTVSNMSPEDSSIYLCSGLTGPYGYTFGSGTRLTVV.

This chain connects TRBV29-1 to TRBJ1-1; D unresolved. The CDR3 runs 13 residues. V dropped 4 bases and J dropped 7 bases, with 16 bases sitting between them. Germline loops: CDR1 SQVTM, CDR2 ANQGSEA. The CDR3: CSVVPILPNEAFF. The CDR3 DNA reads TGCAGCGTTGTGCCTATCCTGCCAAATGAAGCTTTCTTT. Using reference TRBV29-1 and TRBJ1-1 for the parts outside the CDR3, the full variable domain is SAVISQKPSRDICQRGTSLTIQCQVDSQVTMMFWYRQQPGQSLTLIATANQGSEATYESGFVIDKFPISRPNLTFSTLTVSNMSPEDSSIYLCSVVPILPNEAFFGQGTRLTVV.

This clone was counted between two and nine times. V and J are TRBV2 and TRBJ1-2; 9 bases are a match to TRBD1. V lost 4 bases, J lost 5 bases, and 5 bases stayed unmatched. The CDR3 length is 14 residues. In germline, CDR1 is SNHLY, CDR2 FYNNEI. For the CDR3, the DNA is TGTGCCAGCAGTGGGACAGGGGTATTGTATGGCTACACCTTC. Its protein is CASSGTGVLYGYTF.

The chain combines TRBV19 with TRBJ1-2, with 8 bases identical to TRBD1. The V and J ends lost 7 bases and 7 bases, in that order; junction bases with no gene match: 11. The CDR3 contains 14 residues. The germline V gene encodes CDR1 LNHDA and CDR2 SQIVND (reference sequence). The CDR3 protein is CASTEKGQVAGYTF. CDR3 coding DNA: TGTGCCAGTACCGAAAAGGGACAGGTTGCTGGCTACACCTTC. Drawing the rest from reference TRBV19 and TRBJ1-2, the complete variable domain is DGGITQSPKYLFRKEGQNVTLSCEQNLNHDAMYWYRQDPGQGLRLIYYSQIVNDFQKGDIAEGYSVSREKKESFPLTVTSAQKNPTAFYLCASTEKGQVAGYTFGSGTRLTVV.

J is TRBJ1-2 and V is TRBV9; TRBD1 agrees at 8 bases. Germline V gene lookup returns CDR1 SGDLS and CDR2 YYNGEE. This CDR3 comprises 14 residues. The J segment lost 8 bases and the V segment lost 3 bases, leaving 9 bases of the junction unmatched. The CDR3 protein is CASSDWTGLGGYTF. CDR3 DNA sequence: TGTGCCAGCAGCGACTGGACAGGGCTGGGAGGCTACACCTTC.

This rearrangement joins TRBV10-1 to TRBJ2-6, with a possible D match to TRBD1 (5 bases). Trimming shortened V by 10 bases and J by 0 bases, and 10 bases separated the two germline ends. The V gene's germline CDR1 is WNHNN and CDR2 SYGVQD (reference sequence). The CDR3 runs 14 residues. The CDR3 DNA reads TGCGCCAACGCAGACAGCTCTGGGGCCAACGTCCTGACTTTC. This codes for CANADSSGANVLTF.

The V and J genes are TRBV7-9 and TRBJ2-6, with 8 nucleotides matching TRBD1. The V gene end was trimmed by 4 bases and the J gene end by 3 bases; junction bases not matched to a gene: 8. The CDR3 is made up of 17 amino acids. Germline CDR1 and CDR2: SEHNR and FQNEAQ (reference sequence). This CDR3 is CASSSSDRGRGANVLTF. CDR3 DNA sequence: TGTGCCAGCAGCTCTTCCGACAGGGGTCGTGGGGCCAACGTCCTGACTTTC.

The chain uses TRBV28 and TRBJ1-5; D gene ambiguous. Trimming removed 3 bases at V and 2 bases at J, with 5 bases between. The germline V gene has CDR1 MDHEN and CDR2 SYDVKM. The CDR3 is 13 residues long. The CDR3 spells CASSLYGNQPQHF. DNA for the CDR3: TGTGCCAGCAGTTTGTATGGCAATCAGCCCCAGCATTTT.

Only a few counts were recorded for this clone. The V and J genes are TRBV4-3 and TRBJ1-1, with unresolved D. V dropped 4 bases and J dropped 1 base, with 7 bases sitting between them. CDR3 length: 13 amino acids. The germline V gene has CDR1 LGHNA and CDR2 YSLEER. In nucleotides, the CDR3 is TGCGCCAGCAGCCCCGTCCGGAACACTGAAGCTTTCTTT. The encoded protein is CASSPVRNTEAFF.

The rearrangement links TRBV7-6 to TRBJ2-1; D possibly corresponds to TRBD1 (6 bases). The CDR3 covers 16 residues. Per the germline V gene, CDR1 is SGHVS and CDR2 is FNYEAQ. Trimming took off 4 bases at V and 7 bases at J, with 20 bases between the two ends. The CDR3 region is CASSSPLRDTVNEQFF. In DNA, the CDR3 is TGTGCCAGCAGCTCACCACTCCGGGACACTGTGAATGAGCAGTTCTTC.